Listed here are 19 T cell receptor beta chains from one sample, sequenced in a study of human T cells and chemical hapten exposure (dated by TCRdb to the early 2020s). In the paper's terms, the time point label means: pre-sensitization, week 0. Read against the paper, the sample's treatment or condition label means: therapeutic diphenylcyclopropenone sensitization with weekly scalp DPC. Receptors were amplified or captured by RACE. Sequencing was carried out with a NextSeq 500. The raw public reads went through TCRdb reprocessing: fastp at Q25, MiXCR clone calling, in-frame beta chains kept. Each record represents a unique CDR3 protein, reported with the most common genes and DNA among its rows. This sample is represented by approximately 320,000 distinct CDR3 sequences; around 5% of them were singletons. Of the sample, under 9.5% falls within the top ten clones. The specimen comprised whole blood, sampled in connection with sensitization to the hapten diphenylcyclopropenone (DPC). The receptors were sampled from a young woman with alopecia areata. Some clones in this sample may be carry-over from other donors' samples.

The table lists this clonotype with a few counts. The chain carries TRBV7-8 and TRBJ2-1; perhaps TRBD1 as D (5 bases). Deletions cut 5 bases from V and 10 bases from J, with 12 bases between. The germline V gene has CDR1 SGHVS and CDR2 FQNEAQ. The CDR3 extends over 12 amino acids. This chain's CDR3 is CASSPGQQEQFF. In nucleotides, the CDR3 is TGTGCCAGCAGCCCCGGACAACAAGAGCAGTTCTTC.

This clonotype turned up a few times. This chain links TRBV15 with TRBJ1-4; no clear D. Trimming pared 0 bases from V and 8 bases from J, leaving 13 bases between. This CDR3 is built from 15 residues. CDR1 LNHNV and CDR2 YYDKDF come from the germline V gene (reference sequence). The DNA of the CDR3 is TGTGCCACCAGCAGAGATTGGCACAGTGGAGAAAAACTGTTTTTT. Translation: CATSRDWHSGEKLFF.

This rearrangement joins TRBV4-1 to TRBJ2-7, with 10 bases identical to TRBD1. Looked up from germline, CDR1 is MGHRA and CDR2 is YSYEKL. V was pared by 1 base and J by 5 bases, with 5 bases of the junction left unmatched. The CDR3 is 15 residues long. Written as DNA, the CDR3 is TGCGCCAGCAGCCAAGTATCCGGGACAGGGGACGAGCAGTACTTC. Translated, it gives CASSQVSGTGDEQYF.

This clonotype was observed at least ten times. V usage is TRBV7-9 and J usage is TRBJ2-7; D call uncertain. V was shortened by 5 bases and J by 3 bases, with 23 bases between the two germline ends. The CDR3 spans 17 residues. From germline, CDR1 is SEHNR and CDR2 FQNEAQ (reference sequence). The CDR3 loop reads CASSHEVYEDEDYEQYF. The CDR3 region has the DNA TGTGCCAGCAGCCACGAGGTATATGAGGACGAGGACTACGAGCAGTACTTC.

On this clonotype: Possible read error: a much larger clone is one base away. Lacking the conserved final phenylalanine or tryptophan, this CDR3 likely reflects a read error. Written as DNA, the CDR3 is TGTGCCAGCAGTCCTCTTAGGAGTACGCAGTATTTA. It is translated as CASSPLRSTQYL. The chain carries TRBV27 and TRBJ2-3; no reliable D call. CDR3 length equals 12 residues. The germline V and J ends were trimmed by 5 bases and 8 bases, with 11 bases remaining between them. Per germline, CDR1 MNHEY and CDR2 SMNVEV (reference sequence).

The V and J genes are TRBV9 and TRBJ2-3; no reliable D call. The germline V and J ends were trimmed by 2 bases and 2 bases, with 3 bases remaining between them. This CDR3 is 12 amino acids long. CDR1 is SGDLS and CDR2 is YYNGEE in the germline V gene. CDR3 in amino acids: CASSVNTDTQYF. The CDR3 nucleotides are TGTGCCAGCAGCGTGAACACAGATACGCAGTATTTT.

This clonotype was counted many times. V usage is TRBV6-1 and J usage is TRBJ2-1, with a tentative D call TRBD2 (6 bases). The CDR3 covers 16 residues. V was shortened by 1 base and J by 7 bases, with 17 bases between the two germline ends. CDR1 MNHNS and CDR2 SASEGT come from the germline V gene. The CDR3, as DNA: TGTGCCAGCAGTGAAGACGGGGCGGGGAGTTTAAATGAGCAGTTCTTC. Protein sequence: CASSEDGAGSLNEQFF.

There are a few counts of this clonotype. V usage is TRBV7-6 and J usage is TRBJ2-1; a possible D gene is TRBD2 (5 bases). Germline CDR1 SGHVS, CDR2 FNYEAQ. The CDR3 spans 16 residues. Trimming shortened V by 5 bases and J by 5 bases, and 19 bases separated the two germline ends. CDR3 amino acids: CASSPSPSTQHNEQFF. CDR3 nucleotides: TGTGCCAGCAGCCCTAGCCCTAGTACCCAACACAATGAGCAGTTCTTC.

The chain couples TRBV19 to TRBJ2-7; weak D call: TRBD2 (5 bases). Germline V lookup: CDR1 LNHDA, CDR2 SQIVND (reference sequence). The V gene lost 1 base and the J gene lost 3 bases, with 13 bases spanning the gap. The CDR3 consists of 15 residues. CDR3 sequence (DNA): TGTGCCAGTAGTATAGGCTGGGGAGAGGTCTACGAGCAGTACTTC. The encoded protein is CASSIGWGEVYEQYF.

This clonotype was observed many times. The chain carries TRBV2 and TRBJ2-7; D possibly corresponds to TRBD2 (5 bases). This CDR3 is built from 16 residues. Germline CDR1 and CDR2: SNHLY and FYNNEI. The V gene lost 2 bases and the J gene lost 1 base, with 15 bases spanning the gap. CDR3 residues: CASSEYLEVSSYEQYF. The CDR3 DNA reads TGTGCCAGCAGTGAATATCTGGAGGTATCTTCCTACGAGCAGTACTTC.

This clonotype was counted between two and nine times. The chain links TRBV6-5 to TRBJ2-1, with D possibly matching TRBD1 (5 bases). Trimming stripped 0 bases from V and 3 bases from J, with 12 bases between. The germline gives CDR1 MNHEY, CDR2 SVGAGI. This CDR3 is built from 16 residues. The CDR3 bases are TGTGCCAGCAGTTACTCGAGCAGGGCAGGCTACAATGAGCAGTTCTTC. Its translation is CASSYSSRAGYNEQFF.

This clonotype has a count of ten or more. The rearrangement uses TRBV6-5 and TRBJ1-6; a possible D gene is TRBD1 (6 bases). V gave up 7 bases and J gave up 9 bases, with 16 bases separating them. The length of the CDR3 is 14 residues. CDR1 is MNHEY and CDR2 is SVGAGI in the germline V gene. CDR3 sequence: CASTSGGEASPLHF. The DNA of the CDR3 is TGTGCCAGCACCTCCGGGGGCGAAGCTTCACCCCTCCACTTT.

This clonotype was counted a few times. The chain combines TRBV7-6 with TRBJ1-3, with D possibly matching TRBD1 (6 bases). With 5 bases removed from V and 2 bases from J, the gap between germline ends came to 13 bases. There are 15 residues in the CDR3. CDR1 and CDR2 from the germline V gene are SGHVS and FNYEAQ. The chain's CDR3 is CASSPLGGPGNTIYF. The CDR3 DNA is TGTGCCAGCAGCCCTCTAGGGGGGCCTGGAAACACCATATATTTT.

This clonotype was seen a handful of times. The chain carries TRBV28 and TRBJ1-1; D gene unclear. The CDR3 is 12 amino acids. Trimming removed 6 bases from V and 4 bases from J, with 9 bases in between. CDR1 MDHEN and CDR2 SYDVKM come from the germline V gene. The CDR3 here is CASSPQSTEAFF. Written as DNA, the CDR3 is TGTGCCAGCAGCCCACAAAGCACTGAAGCTTTCTTT.

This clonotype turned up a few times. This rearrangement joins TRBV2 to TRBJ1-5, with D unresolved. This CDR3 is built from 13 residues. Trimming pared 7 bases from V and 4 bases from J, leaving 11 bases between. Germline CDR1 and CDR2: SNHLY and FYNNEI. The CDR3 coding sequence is TGTGCCAGCACAATTGTGTCTAATCAGCCCCAGCATTTT. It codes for CASTIVSNQPQHF.

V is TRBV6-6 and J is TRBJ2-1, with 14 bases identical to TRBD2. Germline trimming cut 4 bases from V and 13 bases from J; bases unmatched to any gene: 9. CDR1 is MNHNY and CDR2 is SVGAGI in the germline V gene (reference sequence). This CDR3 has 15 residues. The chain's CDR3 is CASSSRLAGGPTQFF. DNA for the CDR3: TGTGCCAGCAGTTCGAGACTAGCGGGGGGGCCAACCCAGTTCTTC.

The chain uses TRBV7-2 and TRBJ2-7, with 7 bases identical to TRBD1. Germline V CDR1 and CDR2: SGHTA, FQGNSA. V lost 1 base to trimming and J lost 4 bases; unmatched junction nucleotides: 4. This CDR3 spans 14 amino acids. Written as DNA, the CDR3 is TGTGCCAGCAGCTTAGGACAGGGTAGATACGAGCAGTACTTC. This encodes CASSLGQGRYEQYF.

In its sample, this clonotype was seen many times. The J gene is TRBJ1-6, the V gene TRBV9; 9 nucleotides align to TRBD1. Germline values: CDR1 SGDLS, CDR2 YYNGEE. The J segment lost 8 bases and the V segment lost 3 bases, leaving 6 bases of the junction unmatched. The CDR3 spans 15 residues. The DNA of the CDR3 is TGTGCCAGCAGCGCCGGACAGGGGCAGGATTCACCCCTCCACTTT. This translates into CASSAGQGQDSPLHF. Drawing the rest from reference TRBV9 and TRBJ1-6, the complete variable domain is DSGVTQTPKHLITATGQRVTLRCSPRSGDLSVYWYQQSLDQGLQFLIQYYNGEERAKGNILERFSAQQFPDLHSELNLSSLELGDSALYFCASSAGQGQDSPLHFGNGTRLTVT.

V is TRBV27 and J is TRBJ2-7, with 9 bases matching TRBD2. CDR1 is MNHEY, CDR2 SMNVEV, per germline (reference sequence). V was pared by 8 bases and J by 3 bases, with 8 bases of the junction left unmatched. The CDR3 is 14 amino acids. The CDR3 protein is CASQRSGGIYEQYF. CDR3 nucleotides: TGTGCCAGCCAAAGAAGCGGGGGGATCTACGAGCAGTACTTC.